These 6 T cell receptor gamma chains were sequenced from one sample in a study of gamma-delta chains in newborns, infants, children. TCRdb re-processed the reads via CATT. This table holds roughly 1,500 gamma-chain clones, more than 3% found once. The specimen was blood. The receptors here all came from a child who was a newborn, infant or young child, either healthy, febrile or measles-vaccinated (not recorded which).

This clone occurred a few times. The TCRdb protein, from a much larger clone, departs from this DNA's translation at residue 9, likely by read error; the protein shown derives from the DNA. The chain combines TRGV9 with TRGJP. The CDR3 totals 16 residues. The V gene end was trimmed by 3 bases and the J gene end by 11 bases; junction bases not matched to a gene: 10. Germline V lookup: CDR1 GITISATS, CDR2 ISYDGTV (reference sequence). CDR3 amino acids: CALWERGGMGKKIKVF. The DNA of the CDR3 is TGTGCCTTGTGGGAGCGTGGGGGGATGGGCAAAAAAATCAAGGTATTT.

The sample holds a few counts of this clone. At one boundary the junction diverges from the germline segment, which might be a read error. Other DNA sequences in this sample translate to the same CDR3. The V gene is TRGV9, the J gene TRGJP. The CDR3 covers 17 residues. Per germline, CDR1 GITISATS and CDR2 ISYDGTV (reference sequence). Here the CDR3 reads CALWEVRTGLGKKIKVF. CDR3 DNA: TGTGCCTTGTGGGAGGTGCGTACGGGGTTGGGCAAAAAAATCAAGGTATTC.

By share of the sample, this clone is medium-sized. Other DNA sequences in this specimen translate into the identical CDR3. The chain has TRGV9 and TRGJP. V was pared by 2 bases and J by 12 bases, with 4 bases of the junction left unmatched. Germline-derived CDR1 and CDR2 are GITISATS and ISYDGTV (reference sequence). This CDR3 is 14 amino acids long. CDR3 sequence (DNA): TGTGCCTTGTGGGAGGGCGCGGGCAAAAAAATCAAGGTATTT. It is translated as CALWEGAGKKIKVF.

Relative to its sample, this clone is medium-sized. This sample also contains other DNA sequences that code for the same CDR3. The CDR3 DNA is TGTGCCTTGTGGGATAAAGAGTTGGGCAAAAAAATCAAGGTATTT. The encoded protein is CALWDKELGKKIKVF. V and J are TRGV9 and TRGJP. Trimming cost V 4 bases and J 5 bases; bases outside gene matches: 2. The CDR3 covers 15 residues. CDR1 and CDR2 (germline): GITISATS, ISYDGTV (reference sequence).

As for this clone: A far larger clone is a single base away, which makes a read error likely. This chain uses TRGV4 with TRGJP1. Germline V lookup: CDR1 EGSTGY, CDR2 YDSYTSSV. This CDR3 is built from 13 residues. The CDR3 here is CATWDTTGWLKIF. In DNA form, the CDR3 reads TGTGCCACCTGGGATACCACTGGTTGGCTCAAGATATTT.

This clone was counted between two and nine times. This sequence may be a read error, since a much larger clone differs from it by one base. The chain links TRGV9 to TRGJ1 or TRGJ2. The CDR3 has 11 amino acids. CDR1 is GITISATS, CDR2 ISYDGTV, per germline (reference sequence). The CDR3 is CALREVQKKLF. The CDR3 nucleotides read TGTGCCTTGCGGGAGGTGCAAAAGAAACTCTTT.